This T cell receptor beta chain was captured by sequencing in a study of identical twins. V was shortened by 3 bases and J by 6 bases, with 10 bases between the two germline ends. The germline gives CDR1 KGHDR, CDR2 SFDVKD. This CDR3 spans 13 amino acids. A few counts support this clonotype. In TCRdb, the 5' RACE reads were re-called with MiXCR into one record per CDR3 protein. The profile shows a few hundred thousand distinct CDR3 sequences, approximately 14% of them singletons. This sample also appeared in a second study, on yellow fever vaccine responses in identical twins.

The sample consisted of CD4+ T cells sorted from blood. The clonotype comes from a woman aged 18-29 years in good health. The chain recombines TRBV24-1 with TRBJ2-5, with D unclear. CDR3 amino acids: CATSDPVSKTQYF. The CDR3 region has the DNA TGTGCCACCAGTGATCCAGTTTCCAAGACCCAGTACTTC.